This T cell receptor (beta chain) appears in the sequencing data of a study of cytomegalovirus exposure and HLA in healthy donors. Sequencing was performed with immunoSEQ multiplex PCR; in TCRdb, only in-frame clones are kept and a portion is missing. Here the sample spans about 67,000 clones, roughly 94% being singletons. Germline CDR1 is GTSNPN and CDR2 is SVGIG (reference sequence). Trimming removed 0 bases from V and 6 bases from J; junction bases left unmatched: 8. The CDR3 has 15 residues. The sample was PBMCs. The receptor was derived from a woman between 18 and 29 years old in good health and CMV-seronegative. The chain uses TRBV30 and TRBJ1-5, with 7 bases lining up with TRBD1. The CDR3 sequence: CAWSVLEGAGQPQHF. CDR3 bases: TGTGCCTGGAGTGTACTGGAGGGGGCCGGTCAGCCCCAGCATTTT.